The clone carrying this TCR beta chain has at least ten counts. TCR beta CDR3 sequences were amplified from RNA transcripts. Using the HTBI primer set, a first-round RT-PCR was run on the TCR CDR3. TCRdb reprocessed the multiplex PCR reads via MiXCR and lists one record per CDR3 protein. The sample yields approximately 430,000 distinct CDR3 sequences, around 14% seen once. Germline loops: CDR1 MDHEN, CDR2 SYDVKM. After removal of 1 base from V and 0 bases from J, the junction contained 10 bases not matched to a gene. CDR3 length: 19 amino acids. The sample originates from a study of T cells in Graves' hyperthyroidism and ophthalmopathy. Patients counted as stable if ophthalmopathy did not develop within 18 months. The diagnoses drew upon clinical symptoms, serum thyroxine and TRAb, thyroid ultrasound and orbital computed tomography.

The rearrangement uses TRBV28 and TRBJ2-7; 12 bases are shared with TRBD2. This clonotype was sampled from a woman between 18 and 29 years old with Graves' hyperthyroidism. Sequencing was performed on blood. The CDR3 protein is CASSLFRPSGRAPSYEQYF. DNA for the CDR3: TGTGCCAGCAGTTTATTCCGGCCTAGCGGGAGGGCTCCCTCCTACGAGCAGTACTTC.